The TCR beta chain under discussion was sequenced for a study of spatial heterogeneity in lung cancer. Study conclusions and caveats: There were more appearances of ubiquitous expanded tumor TCRs in blood at resection than at follow-up.

In this sample, this clonotype turned up many times. Its antigen remains unidentified. Every individual TCR cDNA molecule carried its own unique molecular identifier, which allowed correction of PCR and sequencing errors. TCRdb called the 5' RACE reads again in MiXCR, with one record for every CDR3 protein. Of tens of thousands of distinct CDR3 sequences in the sample, approximately 7% are singletons; the top ten hold about 3.1%. Described time point: sample taken at primary tumor resection. Whole RNA from tumor, nontumor lung or frozen PBMC was sequenced unsorted. CDR3 length: 14 residues. V lost 3 bases and J lost 5, with 17 bases in between. Germline CDR1 is DFQATT and CDR2 is SNEGSKA (reference sequence).

The material was PBMCs, obtained at surgery. The rearrangement links TRBV20-1 to TRBJ2-7; D is undetermined. The sequence was obtained from a female donor with early-stage non-small cell lung cancer. The CDR3 loop reads CSARAAGPWHEQYF. Written as DNA, the CDR3 is TGCAGTGCTAGGGCCGCTGGGCCCTGGCACGAGCAGTACTTC.